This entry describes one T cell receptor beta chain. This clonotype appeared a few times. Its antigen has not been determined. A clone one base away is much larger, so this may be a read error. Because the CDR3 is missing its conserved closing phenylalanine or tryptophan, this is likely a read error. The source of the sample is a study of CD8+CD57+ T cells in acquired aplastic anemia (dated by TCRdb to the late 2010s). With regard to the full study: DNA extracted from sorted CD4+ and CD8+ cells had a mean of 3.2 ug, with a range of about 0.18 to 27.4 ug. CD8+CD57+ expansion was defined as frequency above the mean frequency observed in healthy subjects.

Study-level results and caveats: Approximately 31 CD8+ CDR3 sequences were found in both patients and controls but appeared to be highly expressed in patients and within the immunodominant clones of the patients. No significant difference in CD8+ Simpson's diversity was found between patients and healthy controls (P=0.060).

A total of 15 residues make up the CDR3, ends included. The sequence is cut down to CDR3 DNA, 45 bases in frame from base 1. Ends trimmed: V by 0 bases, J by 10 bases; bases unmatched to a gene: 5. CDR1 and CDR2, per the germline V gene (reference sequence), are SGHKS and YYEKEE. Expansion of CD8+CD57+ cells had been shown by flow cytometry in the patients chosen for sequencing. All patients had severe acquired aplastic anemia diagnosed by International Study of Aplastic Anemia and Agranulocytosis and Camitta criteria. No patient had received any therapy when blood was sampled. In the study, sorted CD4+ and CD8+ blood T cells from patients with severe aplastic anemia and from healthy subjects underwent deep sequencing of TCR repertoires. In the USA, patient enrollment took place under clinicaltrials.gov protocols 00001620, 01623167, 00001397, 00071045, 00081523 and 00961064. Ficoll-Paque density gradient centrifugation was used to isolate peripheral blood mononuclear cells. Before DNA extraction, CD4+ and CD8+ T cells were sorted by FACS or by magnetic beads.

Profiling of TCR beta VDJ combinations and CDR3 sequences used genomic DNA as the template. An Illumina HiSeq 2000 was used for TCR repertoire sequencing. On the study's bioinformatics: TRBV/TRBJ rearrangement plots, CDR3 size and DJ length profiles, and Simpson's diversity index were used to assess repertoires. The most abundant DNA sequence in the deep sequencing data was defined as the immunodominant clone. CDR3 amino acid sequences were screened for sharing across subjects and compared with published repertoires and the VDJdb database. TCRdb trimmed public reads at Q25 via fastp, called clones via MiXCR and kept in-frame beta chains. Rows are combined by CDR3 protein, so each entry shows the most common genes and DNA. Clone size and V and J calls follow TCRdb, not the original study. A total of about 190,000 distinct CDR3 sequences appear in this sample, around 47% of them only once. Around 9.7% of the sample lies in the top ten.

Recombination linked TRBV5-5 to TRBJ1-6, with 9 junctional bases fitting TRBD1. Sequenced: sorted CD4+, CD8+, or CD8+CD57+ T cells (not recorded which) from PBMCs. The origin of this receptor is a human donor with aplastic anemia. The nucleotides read TGTGCCAGCAGCTTGGCGGGACAGGGCGGCTCACCCCTCCACTTG. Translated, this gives CASSLAGQGGSPLHL.